Shown below are 15 T cell receptor beta chains from a single sample sequenced in a study of blood T cell repertoires in COVID-19. Libraries were prepared by immunoSEQ multiplex PCR; TCRdb keeps only in-frame clonotypes and omits some of them. The data show approximately 140,000 clones, approximately 86% seen once. The sequenced sample was peripheral blood. The receptor source for this set is an older woman with acute or convalescent COVID-19.

The J gene is TRBJ1-6, the V gene TRBV6-4; D remains unclear. With 0 bases removed from V and 8 bases from J, the gap between germline ends came to 5 bases. Germline V gene lookup returns CDR1 MRHNA and CDR2 SNTAGT. This CDR3 is 13 amino acids long. CDR3 region: CASSDSVDSPLHF. In nucleotides, the CDR3 is TGTGCCAGCAGTGACTCCGTCGATTCACCCCTCCACTTT.

V and J are TRBV5-6 and TRBJ1-6; 9 positions match TRBD1. V trimming: 4 bases; J trimming: 7 bases; junction bases outside the gene matches: 6. This CDR3 contains 15 residues. Germline values: CDR1 SGHDT, CDR2 YYEEEE. The DNA of the CDR3 is TGTGCCAGCAGCCTCGGGACAGGGATCAATTCACCCCTCCACTTT. Translated, it gives CASSLGTGINSPLHF.

This chain links TRBV27 with TRBJ2-1; TRBD1 matches at 8 bases. V shed 6 bases, J shed 1 base, and the junction held 5 bases outside the gene matches. The CDR3 loop spans 15 amino acids. CDR1 is MNHEY and CDR2 is SMNVEV in the germline V gene (reference sequence). CDR3 amino acids: CASSRQGRSYNEQFF. The CDR3 nucleotides read TGTGCCAGCAGCCGACAGGGGAGGTCCTACAATGAGCAGTTCTTC.

The V and J genes are TRBV7-3 and TRBJ2-1, with 9 positions matching TRBD2. The CDR3 is 14 amino acids. V shed 3 bases, J shed 10 bases, and the junction held 7 bases outside the gene matches. Germline CDR1 and CDR2: SGHTA and FQGTGA. The CDR3 DNA follows: TGTGCCAGCAGCTTTGGCGGGGGGGCGAAGGAGCAGTTCTTC. It yields the protein CASSFGGGAKEQFF.

V is TRBV6-5 and J is TRBJ1-6; D remains ambiguous. Trimming took off 6 bases at V and 11 bases at J, with 14 bases between the two ends. The germline CDR1 and CDR2 sequences are MNHEY and SVGAGI. This CDR3 has 13 amino acids. The CDR3 coding sequence is TGTGCCAGCAGAATATTACAGTCGGCACCCCTCCACTTT. Protein product: CASRILQSAPLHF.

The chain carries TRBV11-2 and TRBJ2-7, with D possibly being TRBD1 (6 bases). The germline CDR1 and CDR2 sequences are SGHAT and FQNNGV. The germline V and J ends were trimmed by 4 bases and 5 bases, with 9 bases remaining between them. This CDR3 contains 12 residues. CDR3: CASSWQGHEQYF. Written as DNA, the CDR3 is TGTGCCAGCAGCTGGCAGGGGCACGAGCAGTACTTC.

The rearrangement links TRBV7-3 to TRBJ1-2, with a tentative D call TRBD1 (6 bases). The CDR3 is 13 residues long. The V gene's germline CDR1 is SGHTA and CDR2 FQGTGA. The V end lost 2 bases, the J end lost 6 bases, and 10 bases lay between the germline ends. CDR3 sequence reads: CASSLGGANGYTF. CDR3 DNA: TGTGCCAGCAGCTTAGGGGGGGCGAATGGCTACACCTTC.

This chain uses TRBV4-3 with TRBJ2-1, with 7 bases matching TRBD1. The CDR3 loop spans 15 amino acids. V lost 1 base to trimming and J lost 4 bases; unmatched junction nucleotides: 4. CDR1 and CDR2 from the germline V gene are LGHNA and YSLEER. In DNA form, the CDR3 reads TGCGCCAGCAGCCAAGGACAGGGCCGTTACAATGAGCAGTTCTTC. It translates to CASSQGQGRYNEQFF.

This chain joins TRBV18 and TRBJ1-2; 7 bases map to TRBD1. The CDR3 length is 14 residues. Per the germline V gene, CDR1 is KGHSH and CDR2 is LQKENI. V lost 1 base and J lost 6; bases outside the gene matches: 5. CDR3 bases: TGTGCCAGCTCACCACGAAACAGGGGTGATGGCTACACCTTC. Its translation: CASSPRNRGDGYTF.

The chain recombines TRBV14 with TRBJ2-1; the match to TRBD2 covers 8 bases. CDR1 SGHDN and CDR2 FVKESK come from the germline V gene. Trimming took 0 bases from V and 4 from J; bases not matched to a gene: 8. This CDR3 has 17 amino acids. In nucleotides, the CDR3 is TGTGCCAGCAGCCAAGATGATAGGCGGGGGGCTTACAATGAGCAGTTCTTC. This codes for CASSQDDRRGAYNEQFF.

The chain joins TRBV30 to TRBJ1-5; D is ambiguous. Trimming pared 5 bases from V and 4 bases from J, leaving 21 bases between. Per the germline V gene, CDR1 is GTSNPN and CDR2 is SVGIG (reference sequence). CDR3 length equals 16 residues. CDR3 nucleotides: TGTGCCTGGGCGAGGGCGCCTGCCCGGGGTAATCAGCCCCAGCATTTT. Amino acid sequence: CAWARAPARGNQPQHF.

The gene calls are TRBV5-5 and TRBJ2-1; TRBD1 might be the D (6 bases). The CDR3 length is 14 residues. Germline V gives CDR1 SGHKS, CDR2 YYEKEE (reference sequence). V was trimmed by 4 bases and J by 4 bases, leaving 12 bases between them. The CDR3 sequence is CASSTWTEYNEQFF. The CDR3 DNA follows: TGTGCCAGCAGCACCTGGACAGAATACAATGAGCAGTTCTTC. Combining the CDR3 with reference TRBV5-5 and TRBJ2-1 gives the whole variable domain DAGVTQSPTHLIKTRGQQVTLRCSPISGHKSVSWYQQVLGQGPQFIFQYYEKEERGRGNFPDRFSARQFPNYSSELNVNALLLGDSALYLCASSTWTEYNEQFFGPGTRLTVL.

This clone was seen a single time. The chain links TRBV28 to TRBJ1-2, with a tentative D call TRBD1 (5 bases). V shed 6 bases and J shed 4 bases, with 24 bases lying between them. This CDR3 spans 17 amino acids. In germline, CDR1 is MDHEN, CDR2 SYDVKM. The CDR3 DNA reads TGTGCCAGCAGCCCCAGGCAGGGAAGGCATGTGGTCTATGGCTACACCTTC. This codes for CASSPRQGRHVVYGYTF.

J is TRBJ1-1 and V is TRBV12-3 or TRBV12-4, with TRBD1 as a possible D gene (6 bases). This CDR3 is 13 amino acids long. V was clipped by 5 bases and J by 6 bases, with 13 bases between them. As DNA, the CDR3 is TGTGCCAGCAGTCACTACAGGGAACCTGAAGCTTTCTTT. Its protein is CASSHYREPEAFF.

The rearrangement uses TRBV30 and TRBJ1-2; D may be TRBD1 (6 bases). The V gene's germline CDR1 is GTSNPN and CDR2 SVGIG (reference sequence). V was cut by 1 base and J by 7 bases, with 16 bases left in between. CDR3 length equals 14 residues. CDR3: CAWSATIQGSGYTF. The CDR3 region has the DNA TGTGCCTGGAGTGCCACCATTCAGGGGAGTGGCTACACCTTC. The whole variable domain, remainder taken from reference TRBV30 and TRBJ1-2, is SQTIHQWPATLVQPVGSPLSLECTVEGTSNPNLYWYRQAAGRGLQLLFYSVGIGQISSEVPQNLSASRPQDRQFILSSKKLLLSDSGFYLCAWSATIQGSGYTFGSGTRLTVV.